These T cell receptor beta chains were read from a single sample in a study of shared clonotypes between healthy human individuals. Assay used: immunoSEQ multiplex PCR; TCRdb lists only in-frame clones, some missing. This sample has fewer than 800,000 clones, with under 95% found just once. The source material was naive CD8+ T cells sorted from blood. The receptors were gathered from a man younger than 40 in good health. Each CDR3 is given without its conserved first and last residue. Each record gives: V gene, D gene, J gene, CDR3 protein. The D gene is left open where the match is weak.

v_gene: TRBV25-1; d_gene: NA; j_gene: TRBJ2-1; CDR3aa: ASSRRGAYNEQF
v_gene: TRBV27; d_gene: NA; j_gene: TRBJ2-3; CDR3aa: ASSLSRTDTQY
v_gene: TRBV7-9; d_gene: NA; j_gene: TRBJ2-7; CDR3aa: ASSGLLGTGSSYEQY
v_gene: TRBV7-6; d_gene: TRBD2; j_gene: TRBJ2-2; CDR3aa: ASSLGIAGAAGELF
v_gene: TRBV7-2; d_gene: NA; j_gene: TRBJ2-1; CDR3aa: ASSFSGSYNEQF
v_gene: TRBV12-5; d_gene: NA; j_gene: TRBJ2-2; CDR3aa: ASGLDALGTGELF
v_gene: TRBV11-3; d_gene: NA; j_gene: TRBJ1-1; CDR3aa: ASSSDSGGTEAF
v_gene: TRBV7-3; d_gene: NA; j_gene: TRBJ2-3; CDR3aa: ASSDLTDTQY
v_gene: TRBV12-2; d_gene: NA; j_gene: TRBJ1-5; CDR3aa: ASRSLNWPQH
v_gene: TRBV10-1; d_gene: TRBD2; j_gene: TRBJ2-7; CDR3aa: ASSSGVRSYEQY
v_gene: TRBV4-3; d_gene: NA; j_gene: TRBJ2-1; CDR3aa: ASSQVAESSYNEQF
v_gene: TRBV30; d_gene: TRBD2; j_gene: TRBJ2-1; CDR3aa: AWSEGLAGGDEQF
v_gene: TRBV9; d_gene: NA; j_gene: TRBJ1-4; CDR3aa: ASSVGAENEKLF
v_gene: TRBV7-9; d_gene: NA; j_gene: TRBJ1-3; CDR3aa: ASSPVSGNTIY
v_gene: TRBV7-2; d_gene: TRBD2; j_gene: TRBJ2-1; CDR3aa: ASSRPGLVVGDEQF
v_gene: TRBV28; d_gene: TRBD2; j_gene: TRBJ2-3; CDR3aa: ASSFGGDTDTQY
v_gene: TRBV7-3; d_gene: NA; j_gene: TRBJ2-2; CDR3aa: ASSLGPGMNTGELF
v_gene: TRBV28; d_gene: NA; j_gene: TRBJ2-3; CDR3aa: ASSLPWGRTGTDTQY
v_gene: TRBV29-1; d_gene: NA; j_gene: TRBJ2-3; CDR3aa: SVDTQY
v_gene: TRBV15; d_gene: NA; j_gene: TRBJ2-4; CDR3aa: ATSREGRVAKNIQY
v_gene: TRBV9; d_gene: NA; j_gene: TRBJ2-2; CDR3aa: ASSEPLGGAMGGELF
v_gene: TRBV7-2; d_gene: NA; j_gene: TRBJ2-2; CDR3aa: AMGEENTGELF
v_gene: TRBV5-5; d_gene: NA; j_gene: TRBJ2-7; CDR3aa: ASSPPSGEQY
v_gene: TRBV4-3; d_gene: NA; j_gene: TRBJ1-2; CDR3aa: ASSQDPLQGTNYGYT
v_gene: TRBV7-9; d_gene: TRBD2; j_gene: TRBJ2-1; CDR3aa: ASSLRAAGGWDEQF
v_gene: TRBV4-1; d_gene: NA; j_gene: TRBJ1-2; CDR3aa: ASSQVQGNYGYT
v_gene: TRBV19; d_gene: TRBD1; j_gene: TRBJ1-1; CDR3aa: ASSRQGDTEAF
v_gene: TRBV27; d_gene: NA; j_gene: TRBJ2-7; CDR3aa: ASSLAGYGAEQY
v_gene: TRBV6-5; d_gene: TRBD2; j_gene: TRBJ2-1; CDR3aa: ASSPSGSTYNEQF